The present entry profiles one T cell receptor (beta chain) with its context. The record originates from a study of human T cells and chemical hapten exposure. Each CDR3 protein gets one entry after TCRdb re-called the RACE reads with MiXCR. The data show over 100,000 distinct CDR3 sequences, 9.2% seen once. V was shortened by 4 bases and J by 8 bases, with 11 bases between the two germline ends. The CDR3 is 12 amino acids. From germline, CDR1 is SQVTM and CDR2 ANQGSEA. Noted time point: patch test 2, 6 weeks after DPC sensitization. Treatment in this sample: therapeutic diphenylcyclopropenone sensitization with weekly scalp DPC.

The rearrangement joins TRBV29-1 to TRBJ2-2, with D unclear. Sequences were derived from whole blood, sampled in connection with sensitization to the hapten diphenylcyclopropenone (DPC). The source of this sequence is a middle-aged woman with alopecia areata. Some clones in this sample may be carry-over from other donors' samples. CDR3 sequence reads: CSVVLGSGELFF. DNA for the CDR3: TGCAGCGTTGTACTGGGAAGTGGGGAGCTGTTTTTT.